What follows are 32 T cell receptor beta chains derived from one specimen sequenced in a study of blood T cell repertoires in COVID-19. Sequencing used immunoSEQ multiplex PCR; TCRdb keeps in-frame clones, though not all of them. The sample has 80,000 to 100,000 clones, roughly 80% seen once. Sequenced sample: peripheral blood. The source is a human donor in a cohort sampled during active COVID-19.

V and J are TRBV6-2 or TRBV6-3 and TRBJ2-7, with no clear D. The V end lost 4 bases, the J end lost 6 bases, and 7 bases lay between the germline ends. This CDR3 has 11 residues. The germline gives CDR1 MNHEY, CDR2 SVGEGT. CDR3 region: CASSSYLEQYF. DNA for the CDR3: TGTGCCAGCAGTTCCTACCTCGAGCAGTACTTC.

This clone has only a few counts. The sample carries other DNA sequences with the same CDR3. The chain has TRBV9 and TRBJ2-5, with D perhaps matching TRBD1 (5 bases). The CDR3 is 14 residues long. Germline CDR1 SGDLS, CDR2 YYNGEE. Trimming shortened V by 0 bases and J by 1 base, and 7 bases separated the two germline ends. The CDR3 DNA is TGTGCCAGCAGCGTAGGGACAATCCAAGAGACCCAGTACTTC. This gives the protein CASSVGTIQETQYF.

This rearrangement joins TRBV5-1 to TRBJ1-2; 7 positions match TRBD1. The V gene's germline CDR1 is SGHRS and CDR2 YFSETQ. V was clipped by 0 bases and J by 6 bases; unmatched bases: 11. CDR3 length: 16 amino acids. CDR3 protein: CASSLAFWQGGNGYTF. CDR3 in DNA: TGCGCCAGCAGCTTGGCCTTTTGGCAGGGGGGAAATGGCTACACCTTC.

This sequence joins TRBV19 and TRBJ2-5; 9 bases agree with TRBD1. V lost 4 bases to trimming and J lost 3 bases; unmatched junction nucleotides: 9. CDR1 is LNHDA and CDR2 is SQIVND in the germline V gene (reference sequence). This CDR3 has 16 amino acids. The CDR3 spells CASSNLWTGVEETQYF. In DNA, the CDR3 is TGTGCCAGTAGTAACCTCTGGACAGGGGTCGAAGAGACCCAGTACTTC.

The V and J genes are TRBV12-3 or TRBV12-4 and TRBJ2-7; D gene uncertain. V gave up 3 bases and J gave up 2 bases, with 5 bases separating them. The CDR3 runs to 12 residues. CDR3 DNA: TGTGCCAGCAGTTTGGCAGCCTACGAGCAGTACTTC. Translation gives CASSLAAYEQYF.

The rearrangement links TRBV1 to TRBJ1-1; the listed D gene, TRBD1, was not tested against the DNA. TRBV1 counts as a pseudogene. The CDR3 runs 13 residues. CDR3 DNA sequence: TGCACCAGCCCACTTCACAGGGGAGGAGAAGCTTTCTTT. This codes for CTSPLHRGGEAFF.

V and J are TRBV14 and TRBJ2-1; D is perhaps TRBD1 (5 bases). V lost 2 bases and J lost 7, with 9 bases in between. The CDR3 loop spans 13 amino acids. Germline CDR1 and CDR2: SGHDN and FVKESK. In nucleotides, the CDR3 is TGTGCCAGCAGCCAATTAGGGGCAAATGAGCAGTTCTTC. This translates into CASSQLGANEQFF.

The chain uses TRBV1 and TRBJ2-3; the table calls TRBD1, which could not be checked here. TRBV1 is shown as a pseudogene. The CDR3 is made up of 13 amino acids. The CDR3 bases are TGCACCAGCAGCCAAGATCGCAGGGATACGCAGTATTTT. This sequence encodes CTSSQDRRDTQYF.

This rearrangement joins TRBV11-3 to TRBJ2-5; maybe TRBD1 (6 bases). Germline V gene lookup returns CDR1 SGHNT and CDR2 YENEEA. CDR3 length equals 18 residues. Deletions cut 5 bases from V and 1 base from J, with 23 bases between. The CDR3, as DNA: TGTGCCAGCAGCCAAGCCTACGCCCCCGGACAGATCCAAGAGACCCAGTACTTC. Its protein product is CASSQAYAPGQIQETQYF.

The chain is built from TRBV10-3 and TRBJ1-1, with D possibly TRBD1 on 5 matching bases. Germline CDR1 is ENHRY and CDR2 is SYGVKD. V gave up 4 bases and J gave up 7 bases, with 13 bases separating them. The CDR3 is 13 amino acids. The CDR3 protein is CAISALGGGEAFF. CDR3 nucleotide sequence: TGTGCCATCAGTGCTTTGGGGGGGGGTGAAGCTTTCTTT.

The rearrangement joins TRBV9 to TRBJ2-1; 10 bases fit TRBD2. Germline V lookup: CDR1 SGDLS, CDR2 YYNGEE. The V segment lost 0 bases and the J segment 4 bases; nucleotides outside the gene matches: 13. This CDR3 spans 19 amino acids. CDR3 nucleotide sequence: TGTGCCAGCAGCGTAGGAATTAGCGGGAGGACCAACGTGTACAATGAGCAGTTCTTC. As protein: CASSVGISGRTNVYNEQFF.

This clone was seen a handful of times. The rearrangement links TRBV5-6 to TRBJ1-2, with D possibly matching TRBD1 (5 bases). V shed 1 base and J shed 3 bases, with 10 bases lying between them. Germline CDR1 and CDR2: SGHDT and YYEEEE. The CDR3 runs to 14 residues. In nucleotides, the CDR3 is TGTGCCAGCAGCTTGCAGGGCAACGACTATGGCTACACCTTC. This sequence encodes CASSLQGNDYGYTF.

The rearrangement links TRBV5-1 to TRBJ2-5; TRBD2 is a possible D gene (5 bases). CDR1 and CDR2 (germline): SGHRS, YFSETQ. V was clipped by 6 bases and J by 1 base, with 13 bases between them. This CDR3 region has 14 residues. CDR3 region: CASKESGPQETQYF. In DNA form, the CDR3 reads TGCGCCAGCAAGGAAAGCGGACCCCAAGAGACCCAGTACTTC.

The chain employs TRBV5-1 and TRBJ1-5; TRBD1 agrees at 7 bases. The V gene's germline CDR1 is SGHRS and CDR2 YFSETQ. The CDR3 has 17 residues. Trimming at V came to 2 bases and at J to 5 bases, leaving 13 bases not matched to a gene. CDR3 residues: CASSLDSRQGGDQPQHF. CDR3 nucleotide sequence: TGCGCCAGCAGCTTAGACTCGAGACAGGGTGGGGATCAGCCCCAGCATTTT.

The chain is built from TRBV5-4 and TRBJ1-2; perhaps TRBD1 as D (5 bases). Germline CDR1 SGHNT, CDR2 YYREEE (reference sequence). V shed 0 bases and J shed 5 bases, with 14 bases lying between them. The CDR3 runs 15 residues. CDR3 sequence reads: CASSLVGVQGYGYTF. Written as DNA, the CDR3 is TGTGCCAGCAGCTTGGTAGGGGTCCAGGGATATGGCTACACCTTC.

V and J are TRBV6-6 and TRBJ2-5, with a possible D match to TRBD2 (5 bases). Between the trimmed V and J ends, which lost 2 bases and 1 base, there was a span of 8 bases. The CDR3 sequence is 14 residues long. Germline CDR1 reads MNHNY; CDR2 reads SVGAGI (reference sequence). The CDR3 DNA is TGTGCCAGCAGTTACAGGAGCGGCCAAGAGACCCAGTACTTC. It translates to CASSYRSGQETQYF.

The chain joins TRBV19 to TRBJ1-5; D uncertain. Germline loops: CDR1 LNHDA, CDR2 SQIVND (reference sequence). CDR3 length: 14 residues. Trimming took 6 bases from V and 3 from J, leaving 12 bases between them. CDR3 in amino acids: CASSTRGPNQPQHF. The CDR3 DNA reads TGTGCCAGTAGCACTCGCGGTCCCAATCAGCCCCAGCATTTT.

V and J are TRBV15 and TRBJ1-5, with D maybe TRBD1 (5 bases). Deletions cut 4 bases from V and 3 bases from J, with 7 bases between. This CDR3 has 13 residues. The germline V gene encodes CDR1 LNHNV and CDR2 YYDKDF (reference sequence). The DNA for the CDR3 is TGTGCCACCAGCATACAGGCCAATCAGCCCCAGCATTTT. It specifies CATSIQANQPQHF.

The chain combines TRBV6-5 with TRBJ1-2; TRBD1 is a possible D gene (5 bases). Germline V CDR1 and CDR2: MNHEY, SVGAGI. The CDR3 extends over 13 amino acids. The ends were cut back, 6 bases at V and 6 bases at J, with 14 bases in the middle. CDR3 protein: CASRVSGRHGYTF. The CDR3 DNA is TGTGCCAGCAGGGTGTCAGGGCGACATGGCTACACCTTC.

The genes are TRBV6-4 and TRBJ2-1, with 11 bases identical to TRBD2. CDR1 and CDR2 (germline): MRHNA, SNTAGT. The CDR3 is made up of 15 amino acids. J lost 8 bases, V lost 7 bases, and 10 bases had no gene match. The CDR3 is CASTLPLAGADEQFF. The CDR3 DNA reads TGTGCCAGCACCCTACCACTAGCGGGAGCGGATGAGCAGTTCTTC.

This sequence joins TRBV12-3 or TRBV12-4 and TRBJ1-1; a possible D gene is TRBD1 (5 bases). This CDR3 has 13 residues. Deletions cut 7 bases from V and 2 bases from J, with 11 bases between. The CDR3, as DNA: TGTGCCAGCACCGGGGGAGGTAACACTGAAGCTTTCTTT. Amino acids: CASTGGGNTEAFF.

V and J are TRBV18 and TRBJ1-2; tentative D call: TRBD1 (5 bases). Germline V gene sequence: CDR1 KGHSH, CDR2 LQKENI. V was cut by 3 bases and J by 2 bases, with 16 bases left in between. The CDR3 is made up of 16 amino acids. CDR3 nucleotides: TGTGCCAGCTCACCTTTTTCACCCGACAGCAACTATGGCTACACCTTC. Translation gives CASSPFSPDSNYGYTF.

This chain links TRBV19 with TRBJ1-4; TRBD1 agrees at 10 bases. Trimming took 6 bases from V and 6 from J; bases not matched to a gene: 7. Germline loops: CDR1 LNHDA, CDR2 SQIVND (reference sequence). The CDR3 consists of 15 residues. The CDR3 bases are TGTGCCAGTAGGAGACCCGGGACAGGGGATGAAAAACTGTTTTTT. Translated: CASRRPGTGDEKLFF.

V usage is TRBV12-3 or TRBV12-4 and J usage is TRBJ1-6; tentative D call: TRBD1 (6 bases). Deletions cut 5 bases from V and 14 bases from J, with 16 bases between. This CDR3 region has 13 residues. CDR3 loop: CASSQQGRRALHF. The DNA of the CDR3 is TGTGCCAGCAGTCAGCAGGGGCGGCGAGCCCTCCACTTT.

Comment on this clone: Relative to the germline gene, one junction end is altered; a read error may explain this. This chain's CDR3 is CACSLIEASHEQYF. The CDR3 DNA reads as TGTGCCTGCAGCTTAATCGAAGCCTCCCACGAGCAGTACTTC. This sequence joins TRBV7-8 and TRBJ2-7; D ambiguous. This CDR3 is built from 14 residues. Germline V gives CDR1 SGHVS, CDR2 FQNEAQ.

This clone has only a few counts. The V and J genes are TRBV2 and TRBJ1-5; TRBD1 matches at 8 bases. CDR3 length: 13 amino acids. V shed 6 bases and J 4 bases; nucleotides not matched to a gene: 2. The germline V gene has CDR1 SNHLY and CDR2 FYNNEI. The CDR3 DNA is TGTGCCAGCAGCCGGGACAGGAATCAGCCCCAGCATTTT. This translates into CASSRDRNQPQHF.

V usage is TRBV29-1 and J usage is TRBJ2-7; 7 bases align to TRBD2. Trimming at V came to 4 bases and at J to 3 bases, leaving 9 bases not matched to a gene. In germline, CDR1 is SQVTM, CDR2 ANQGSEA. The CDR3 extends over 14 amino acids. Written as DNA, the CDR3 is TGCAGCGTTGTGTCGGGGGGAAGGAACTACGAGCAGTACTTC. Amino acid sequence: CSVVSGGRNYEQYF.

The rearrangement joins TRBV9 to TRBJ2-1; TRBD2 matches at 12 bases. The CDR3 covers 18 residues. With V trimmed by 3 bases and J by 0 bases, 7 bases remained unmatched. Germline CDR1 SGDLS, CDR2 YYNGEE. The CDR3 loop is CASSGTSGIPLSYNEQFF. The CDR3 nucleotides are TGTGCCAGCAGCGGGACTAGCGGGATCCCCCTCTCCTACAATGAGCAGTTCTTC.

About this clone: The sample contains more than one DNA sequence encoding this CDR3. In nucleotides, the CDR3 is TGTGCCAGCAGCCCCAGCGGGAGCTTGTACAATGAGCAGTTCTTC. Residues: CASSPSGSLYNEQFF. This chain uses TRBV5-4 with TRBJ2-1; 8 bases line up with TRBD2. Germline V CDR1 and CDR2: SGHNT, YYREEE (reference sequence). CDR3 size: 15 residues. V dropped 4 bases and J dropped 4; count of bases not matched to a gene: 7.

This clone showed up just a few times. J is TRBJ1-2 and V is TRBV28; TRBD1 matches at 8 bases. Germline values: CDR1 MDHEN, CDR2 SYDVKM. The CDR3 runs to 12 residues. V was pared by 5 bases and J by 7 bases, with 3 bases of the junction left unmatched. The CDR3 reads CASSTGGSGYTF. CDR3 in DNA: TGTGCCAGCAGTACAGGGGGAAGTGGCTACACCTTC.

The CDR3, as DNA: TGCGCCAGCAGTTCTAGCGTAGAGCAGTACTTC. It is translated as CASSSSVEQYF. The chain combines TRBV10-2 with TRBJ2-7; D might be TRBD2 (6 bases). Trimming left V 5 bases short and J 7 bases short, with 9 bases between. The germline CDR1 and CDR2 sequences are WSHSY and SAAADI. This CDR3 has 11 amino acids.

In its sample, this clone was seen many times. V and J are TRBV5-1 and TRBJ1-2; D gene ambiguous. The CDR3 contains 14 residues. The V and J ends lost 2 bases and 1 base respectively, with 9 bases between them. Germline V CDR1 and CDR2: SGHRS, YFSETQ. Written as DNA, the CDR3 is TGCGCCAGCAGCTTAGACACGAATAACTATGGCTACACCTTC. Amino acid sequence: CASSLDTNNYGYTF.